This T cell receptor beta chain was found in a study of blood T cell repertoires in COVID-19. Germline CDR1 reads SGHRS; CDR2 reads YFSETQ. V gave up 4 bases and J gave up 2 bases; unmatched junction bases: 4. The CDR3 is made up of 14 amino acids. Using immunoSEQ multiplex PCR, the repertoire was profiled, and TCRdb retains in-frame clones only, with some absent. The sample has over 85,000 clones; roughly 82% are singletons. The sequenced sample consisted of peripheral blood. The TCR comes from a woman aged 55-70 years with acute or convalescent COVID-19. V gene TRBV5-1 combines with J gene TRBJ1-2; 8 bases map to TRBD1. The CDR3 region is CASSKDRDNYGYTF. The CDR3 coding sequence is TGCGCCAGCAGCAAGGACAGGGACAACTATGGCTACACCTTC.